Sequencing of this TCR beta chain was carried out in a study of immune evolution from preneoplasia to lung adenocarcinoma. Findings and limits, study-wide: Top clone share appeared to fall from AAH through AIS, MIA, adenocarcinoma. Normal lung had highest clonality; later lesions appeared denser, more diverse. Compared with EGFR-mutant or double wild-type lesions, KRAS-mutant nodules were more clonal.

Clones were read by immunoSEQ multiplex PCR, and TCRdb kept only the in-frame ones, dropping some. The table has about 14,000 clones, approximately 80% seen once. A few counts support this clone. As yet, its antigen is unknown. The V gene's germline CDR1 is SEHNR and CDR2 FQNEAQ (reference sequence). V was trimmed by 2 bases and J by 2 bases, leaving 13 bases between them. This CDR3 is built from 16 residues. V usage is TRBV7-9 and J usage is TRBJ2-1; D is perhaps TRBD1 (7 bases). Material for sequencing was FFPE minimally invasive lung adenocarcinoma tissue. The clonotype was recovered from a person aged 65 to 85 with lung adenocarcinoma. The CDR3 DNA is TGTGCCAGCAGCTTATGGCAGGGGGGAACCTACAATGAGCAGTTCTTC. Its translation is CASSLWQGGTYNEQFF.